The sequence of this T cell receptor beta chain was determined in a study of vaccination and CD4 T cells after COVID-19 (dated by TCRdb to about 2022). Describing the broader study: Every convalescent patient had a positive nasal swab PCR test for SARS-CoV-2, with mild disease in nine patients and severe disease in one. In the convalescent cohort there were six males and four females, among whom were two Hispanic individuals, seven Caucasians, two Asians and one multiracial person. Two doses of either the Pfizer-BioNTech BNT162b2 vaccine (n=8) or the Moderna mRNA-1273 vaccine (n=2) were administered to participants. Post-COVID blood samples from convalescent patients were collected a median of about 100 days after diagnosis, with a range of about 35 to 161 days. Post-vaccine blood samples were collected a median of around 10 weeks after the second vaccine dose, ranging from about 12 to 250 days. A few convalescent patients gave samples both early after vaccination (day 14) and late after vaccination (days 161 to 241). In nine to eleven COVID-19 convalescent patients and a few infection-naive healthy vaccine recipients, researchers compared the spike-specific CD4+ TCR repertoire from before mRNA vaccination with the repertoire from after.

Explained via the paper, the time point label denotes: late sampling 161 to 241 days after vaccination in a few convalescent patients. The positive SARS-CoV-2 PCR tests of the convalescent patients were dated from March to December 2020, before the Alpha, Beta and Delta variants emerged in the United States. Ficoll-Paque Plus gradient centrifugation was used to isolate PBMCs from whole blood, and the isolated PBMCs were then either used fresh or cryopreserved at -140C. V has 5 bases trimmed and J has 4 bases trimmed; junction bases matching no gene number 14. For CDR1 and CDR2, the germline V gene lists SGHTA and FQGTGA. Reading from cysteine to phenylalanine, the CDR3 counts 16 amino acids. Only the CDR3 portion is preserved as DNA: 48 bases, with reading frame beginning at the first base. A word on this clonotype: Its binding antigen is unknown. No quality values exist for individual bases; no much larger clone is one base distant.

The library was built by means of PCR. For sequencing, an Illumina iSeq 100 was employed. As for how the authors treated the data: Non-productive sequences were removed, and CDR3s that did not start with C, did not end with F or W, or were shorter than 7 amino acids were discarded. Levenshtein distances (stringdist) and unrooted phylogenetic trees (ape) in R version 3.6.1 were used to assess CDR3 homology. Through fastp at Q25 and MiXCR, TCRdb rebuilt clones from the public reads, retaining in-frame beta chains. Rows merge per CDR3 protein into single entries with the most common DNA and genes. TCRdb, not the authors, supplied the V and J calls. The sample table records around 30,000 distinct CDR3 sequences; approximately 51% of these occur just once. Over 4.5% of the sample is taken by the ten largest. Findings and caveats that apply to the study as a whole: The number of convalescent patients in the study was relatively small, and the study did not examine early timepoints following natural infection. An increase in the median number of SARS-CoV-2-reactive clonotypes from approximately 23 after infection to 35 to 40 after vaccination was observed, but the change was not found to be significant. Of the vaccine-specific clones found in convalescent patients, nearly all (304 of 307) were mono-reactive for SARS-CoV-2 spike instead of being cross-reactive with common cold coronaviruses. Among convalescent patients, a median about 86% of the SARS-CoV-2-reactive clones seen after vaccination appeared only after vaccination, which suggests priming specific to the vaccine.

The sample consisted of CD4+ T cells from blood, taken about 7 months after SARS-CoV-2 vaccination. The chain is assembled from TRBV7-3 and TRBJ2-7, with 7 bases in between that match TRBD2. The sequence was obtained from a human donor who had recovered from COVID-19. The CDR3 amino acid sequence is: CASSRGGASGTYEQYF. The bases are TGTGCCAGCAGCCGAGGCGGGGCTAGCGGAACTTACGAGCAGTACTTC.